This record covers a single T cell receptor beta chain. TCRdb reanalyzed the 5' RACE reads, giving one entry per CDR3 protein sequence and no DNA. The table lists some 160,000 distinct CDR3 sequences. This record belongs to a study of monozygotic twins with inflammatory bowel disease. Germline-derived CDR1 and CDR2 are MNHNS and SASEGT. This CDR3 is built from 16 residues. The TCR sequence derives from a human donor with ulcerative colitis or Crohn's disease, or a healthy co-twin of an affected twin (not recorded which). This chain joins TRBV6-1 and TRBJ2-7. Sequenced input: blood. CDR3: CASKPHLAEARYEQYF.